This T cell receptor (beta chain) is from a study of PD-1 blockade in classical Hodgkin lymphoma (dated by TCRdb to 2018 to 2020). In terms of the full investigation: Nivolumab dosing was 3 mg/kg intravenously every 2 weeks, continuing until either disease progression or unacceptable toxicity. To define a peripheral blood immune signature of response to PD-1 blockade in classical Hodgkin lymphoma, the study combined TCR beta sequencing with CyTOF. General findings and caveats noted by the study authors: Baseline diversity similar to that of newly diagnosed patients was observed in trial patients achieving complete response, whereas significantly lower diversity was observed in partial responders and progressors. Patients starting nivolumab less than 1 year after ASCT had lower diversity and were excluded from later analyses to avoid confounding by immune reconstitution. Only a single clinical trial cohort was studied, and what caused the repertoire differences, possibly disease activity or prior therapy, remained undefined. A significant rise by C4D1 was seen in CD4+ but not CD8+ TCR diversity (p=0.0027 vs p=0.16), with the rise being most apparent in complete responders (p=0.02). Newly diagnosed patients were reported to have lower baseline TCR diversity than healthy donors, and relapsed/refractory patients were reported to have lower baseline TCR diversity still.

CDR1 and CDR2 (SGHAT, FQNNGV) derive from the germline V gene. There are 17 amino acids in the CDR3, from cysteine to phenylalanine inclusive. Kept here is only the CDR3 DNA, which spans 51 bases and is read in frame from base 1. Relative to germline, V is missing 4 bases and J is missing 4 bases, with 12 bases of the junction outside any gene match. Genomic DNA was extracted with the Qiagen DNeasy kit from unsorted PBMCs and from negatively selected CD4+ and CD8+ fractions. Using primers that anneal to V and J segments, immunoSEQ multiplex PCR amplified the TCR beta CDR3 regions. A synthetic immune receptor repertoire was used to minimize amplification bias, and any remaining bias was removed computationally after sequencing. Concerning the study's data processing: Custom Python scripts were used to quantify repertoire diversity as the Shannon entropy index. Unsorted, CD4+ and CD8+ repertoires were examined separately, except in combined analyses, for which CD4+ and CD8+ sequences were merged in silico. A clone was considered expanded if an increase in frequency of at least 2-fold after treatment relative to C1D1 was found, and a pseudocount of 0.5 was applied to clones undetected at baseline. Singleton clones were defined as clones with 0 or 1 copy at C1D1, and non-singleton clones were defined as clones with 2 or more copies. Clones expanded in unsorted samples were annotated as CD4+, CD8+ or unknown by matching protein sequences in sorted samples from the same patient. Diversity changes from C1D1 to C4D1 were tested in paired samples using Wilcoxon tests. The clones in this table, taken by TCRdb from immuneACCESS, are in-frame only. Not every clone is retained; where verified, under half of the shortfall comes from an unresolved V gene, and the cause of the rest is unknown. V, J and clone size are taken as reported in that table, and D and trimming were inferred from the DNA itself. For this sample there are tens of thousands of clones; 85% to 90% appear just once. The top ten clonotypes cover approximately 12% of the sample.

For this clone: Its antigen remains undetermined. Base qualities are not recorded, but no much larger clone differs from it by a single base.

The sample's time point label is to be understood as: cycle 2 day 1 (C2D1) of nivolumab. Every trial patient had relapsed following autologous stem cell transplantation, and prior brentuximab vedotin exposure was what differed among cohorts A, B and C. The trial cohort was composed of 55 to 65 patients with relapsed/refractory classical Hodgkin lymphoma, for whom complete response, partial response or progressive disease was recorded as best overall response. Single-agent nivolumab was administered to trial patients in the multi-cohort phase II CheckMate 205 trial. Best overall response was determined by an independent review committee according to the 2007 International Working Group response criteria. Trial PBMCs were collected immediately before nivolumab initiation (C1D1) and during therapy at cycle 2 day 1 and cycle 4 day 1. After peripheral blood was drawn into 8 mL Vacutainer Cell Preparation Tubes, PBMCs were isolated by centrifugation and then cryopreserved.

Sequenced here: peripheral blood mononuclear cells (PBMCs), sampled before the second cycle of nivolumab. The chain joins TRBV11-2 to TRBJ2-1; TRBD2 lines up with 8 middle nucleotides. The TCR sequence derives from a human donor with classical Hodgkin lymphoma. CDR3 sequence: CASSSGSGMSGYNEQFF. DNA sequence: TGTGCCAGCAGCTCAGGTAGCGGGATGAGCGGGTACAATGAGCAGTTCTTC.